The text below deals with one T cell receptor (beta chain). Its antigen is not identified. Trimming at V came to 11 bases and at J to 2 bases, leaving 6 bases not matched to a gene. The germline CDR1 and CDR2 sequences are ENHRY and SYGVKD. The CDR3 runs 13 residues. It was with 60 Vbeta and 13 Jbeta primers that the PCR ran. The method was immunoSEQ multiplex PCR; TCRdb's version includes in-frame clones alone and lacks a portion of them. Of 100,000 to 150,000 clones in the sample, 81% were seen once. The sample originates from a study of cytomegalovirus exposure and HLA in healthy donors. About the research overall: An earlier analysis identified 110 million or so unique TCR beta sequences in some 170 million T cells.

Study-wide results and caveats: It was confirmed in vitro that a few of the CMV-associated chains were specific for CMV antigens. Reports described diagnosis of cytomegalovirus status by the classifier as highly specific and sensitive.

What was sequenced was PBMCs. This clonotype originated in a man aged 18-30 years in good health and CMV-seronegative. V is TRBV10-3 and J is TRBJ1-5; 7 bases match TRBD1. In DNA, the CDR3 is TGTGCCTCCAGGGGGACTGGCAATCAGCCCCAGCATTTT. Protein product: CASRGTGNQPQHF.